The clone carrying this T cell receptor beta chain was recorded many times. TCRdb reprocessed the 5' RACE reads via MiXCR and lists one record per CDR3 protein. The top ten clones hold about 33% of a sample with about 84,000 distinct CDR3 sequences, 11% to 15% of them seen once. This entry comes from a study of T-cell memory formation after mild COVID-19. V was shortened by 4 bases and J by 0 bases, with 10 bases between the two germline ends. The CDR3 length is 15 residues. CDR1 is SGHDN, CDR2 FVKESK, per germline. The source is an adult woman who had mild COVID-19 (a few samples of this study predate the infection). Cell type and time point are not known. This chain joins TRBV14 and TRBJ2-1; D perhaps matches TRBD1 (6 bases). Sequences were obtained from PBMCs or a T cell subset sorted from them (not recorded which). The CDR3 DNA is TGTGCCAGCAGCCCGGGACACAGCTCCTACAATGAGCAGTTCTTC. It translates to CASSPGHSSYNEQFF. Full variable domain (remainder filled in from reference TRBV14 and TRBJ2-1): EAGVTQFPSHSVIEKGQTVTLRCDPISGHDNLYWYRRVMGKEIKFLLHFVKESKQDESGMPNNRFLAERTGGTYSTLKVQPAELEDSGVYFCASSPGHSSYNEQFFGPGTRLTVL.